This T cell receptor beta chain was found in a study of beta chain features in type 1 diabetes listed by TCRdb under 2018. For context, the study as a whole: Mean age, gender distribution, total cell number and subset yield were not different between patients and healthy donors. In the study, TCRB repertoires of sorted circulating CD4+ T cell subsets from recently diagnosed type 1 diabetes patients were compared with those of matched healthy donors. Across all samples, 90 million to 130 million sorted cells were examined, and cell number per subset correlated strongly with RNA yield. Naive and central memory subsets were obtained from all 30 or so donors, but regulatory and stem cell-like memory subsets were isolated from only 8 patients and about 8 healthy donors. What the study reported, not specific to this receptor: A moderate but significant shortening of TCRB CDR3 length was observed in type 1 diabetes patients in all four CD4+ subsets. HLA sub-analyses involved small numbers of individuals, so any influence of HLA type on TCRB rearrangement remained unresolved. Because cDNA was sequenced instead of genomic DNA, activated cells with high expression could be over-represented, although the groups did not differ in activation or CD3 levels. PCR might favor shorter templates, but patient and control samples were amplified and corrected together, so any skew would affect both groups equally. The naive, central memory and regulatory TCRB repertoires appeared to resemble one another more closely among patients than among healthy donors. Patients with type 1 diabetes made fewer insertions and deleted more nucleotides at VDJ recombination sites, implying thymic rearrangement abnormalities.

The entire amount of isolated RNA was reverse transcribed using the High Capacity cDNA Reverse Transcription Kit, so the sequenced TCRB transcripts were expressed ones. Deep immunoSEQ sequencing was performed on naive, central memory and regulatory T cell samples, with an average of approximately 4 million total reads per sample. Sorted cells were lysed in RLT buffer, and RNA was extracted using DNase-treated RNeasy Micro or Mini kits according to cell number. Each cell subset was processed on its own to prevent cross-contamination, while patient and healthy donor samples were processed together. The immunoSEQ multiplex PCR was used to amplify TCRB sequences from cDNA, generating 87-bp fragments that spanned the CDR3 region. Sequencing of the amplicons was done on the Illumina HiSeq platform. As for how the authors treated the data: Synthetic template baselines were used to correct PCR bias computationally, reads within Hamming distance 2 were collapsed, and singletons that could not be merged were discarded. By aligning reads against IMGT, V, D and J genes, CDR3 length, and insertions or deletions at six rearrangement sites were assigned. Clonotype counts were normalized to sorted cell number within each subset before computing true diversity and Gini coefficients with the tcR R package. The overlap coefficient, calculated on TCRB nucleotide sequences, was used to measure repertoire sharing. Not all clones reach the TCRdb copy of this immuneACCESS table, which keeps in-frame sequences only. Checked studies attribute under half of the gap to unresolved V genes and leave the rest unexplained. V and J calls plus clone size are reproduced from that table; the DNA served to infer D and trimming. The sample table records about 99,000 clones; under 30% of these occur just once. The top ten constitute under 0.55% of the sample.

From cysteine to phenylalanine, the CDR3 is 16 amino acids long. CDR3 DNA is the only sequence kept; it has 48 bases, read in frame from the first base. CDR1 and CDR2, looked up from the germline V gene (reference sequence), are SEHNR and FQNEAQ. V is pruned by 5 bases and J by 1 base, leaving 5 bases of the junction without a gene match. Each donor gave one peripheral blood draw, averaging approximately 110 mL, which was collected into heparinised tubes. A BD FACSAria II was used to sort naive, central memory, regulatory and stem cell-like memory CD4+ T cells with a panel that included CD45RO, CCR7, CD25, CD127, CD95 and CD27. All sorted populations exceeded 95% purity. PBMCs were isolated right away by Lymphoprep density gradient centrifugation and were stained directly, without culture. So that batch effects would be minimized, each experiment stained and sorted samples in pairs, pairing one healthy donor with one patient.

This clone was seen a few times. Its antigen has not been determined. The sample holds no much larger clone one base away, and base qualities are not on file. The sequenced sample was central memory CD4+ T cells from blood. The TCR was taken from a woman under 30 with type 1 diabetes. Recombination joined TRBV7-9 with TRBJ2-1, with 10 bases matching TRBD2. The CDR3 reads CASSTTSGTSYNEQFF. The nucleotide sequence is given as TGTGCCAGCAGCACCACTAGCGGGACGTCCTACAATGAGCAGTTCTTC.